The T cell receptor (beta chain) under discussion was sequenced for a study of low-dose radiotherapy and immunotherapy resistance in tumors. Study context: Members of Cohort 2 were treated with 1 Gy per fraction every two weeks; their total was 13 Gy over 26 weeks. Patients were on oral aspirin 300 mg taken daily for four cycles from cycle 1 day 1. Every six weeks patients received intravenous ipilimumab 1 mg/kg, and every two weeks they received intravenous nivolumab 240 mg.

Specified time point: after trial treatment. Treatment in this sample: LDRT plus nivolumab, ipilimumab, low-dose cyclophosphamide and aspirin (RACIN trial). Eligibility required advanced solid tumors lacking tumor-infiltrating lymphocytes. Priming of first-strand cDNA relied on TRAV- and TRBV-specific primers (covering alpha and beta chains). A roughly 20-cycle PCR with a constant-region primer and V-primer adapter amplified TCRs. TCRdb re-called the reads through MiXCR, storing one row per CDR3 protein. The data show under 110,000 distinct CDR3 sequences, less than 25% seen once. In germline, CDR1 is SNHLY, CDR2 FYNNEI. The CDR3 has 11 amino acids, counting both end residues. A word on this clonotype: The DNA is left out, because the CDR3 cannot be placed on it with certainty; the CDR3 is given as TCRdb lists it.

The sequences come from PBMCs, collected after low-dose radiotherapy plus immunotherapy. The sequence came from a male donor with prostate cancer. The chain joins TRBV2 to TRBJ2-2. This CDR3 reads CASSHAGSCFF.